These T cell receptor beta chains were read from a single sample in a study of somatic mutations in cytotoxic T cells in rheumatoid arthritis. Here immunoSEQ multiplex PCR was the method, and the copy in TCRdb shows in-frame clones only, minus some. The top ten hold 4.9% of the sample, which has 9,000 or so clones, approximately 75% seen once. Source material: CD8+ T cells sorted from blood. These receptors all come from an adult with rheumatoid arthritis. Both conserved end residues are part of each CDR3. A D gene is named only where the DNA matches it firmly. Expanded clones are given a class, and other clones once, few, many or no size at all.

cdr3_aa: CASSEAGQPQHF
cdr3_nt: TGTGCCAGCAGTGAAGCAGGTCAGCCCCAGCATTTT
v_call: TRBV6-1
j_call: TRBJ1-5
clone_size: .
d_call: .

cdr3_aa: CASSRTTGGGELFF
cdr3_nt: TGTGCCAGCAGTCGTACAACAGGGGGCGGGGAGCTGTTTTTT
v_call: TRBV11-2
j_call: TRBJ2-2
clone_size: .
d_call: TRBD1

cdr3_aa: CASSSGTEYYGYTF
cdr3_nt: TGTGCCAGCAGCAGCGGGACAGAGTACTATGGCTACACCTTC
v_call: TRBV5-6
j_call: TRBJ1-2
clone_size: few
d_call: TRBD1

cdr3_aa: CASRDRGISNQPQHF
cdr3_nt: TGTGCCAGCAGAGACAGGGGAATAAGCAATCAGCCCCAGCATTTT
v_call: TRBV6-5
j_call: TRBJ1-5
clone_size: .
d_call: TRBD1

cdr3_aa: CASNKREREYYGYTF
cdr3_nt: TGTGCCAGCAACAAAAGGGAAAGGGAATACTATGGCTACACCTTC
v_call: TRBV5-6
j_call: TRBJ1-2
clone_size: .
d_call: .

cdr3_aa: CASLTGYEQYF
cdr3_nt: TGTGCCAGTTTAACAGGGTACGAGCAGTACTTC
v_call: TRBV28
j_call: TRBJ2-7
clone_size: .
d_call: .

cdr3_aa: CASSFTGNTGELFF
cdr3_nt: TGTGCCAGCAGTTTTACGGGTAACACCGGGGAGCTGTTTTTT
v_call: TRBV28
j_call: TRBJ2-2
clone_size: .
d_call: .

cdr3_aa: CASSQDGISAVTEAFF
cdr3_nt: TGCGCCAGCAGCCAAGATGGCATTAGTGCTGTCACTGAAGCTTTCTTT
v_call: TRBV4-1
j_call: TRBJ1-1
clone_size: .
d_call: .

cdr3_aa: CASSQDWGLADEQFF
cdr3_nt: TGCGCCAGCAGCCAAGATTGGGGACTAGCGGATGAGCAGTTCTTC
v_call: TRBV4-3
j_call: TRBJ2-1
clone_size: few
d_call: TRBD2

cdr3_aa: CASSLDRGQSGNTIYF
cdr3_nt: TGTGCCAGCAGCCTAGACAGGGGTCAATCTGGAAACACCATATATTTT
v_call: TRBV5-4
j_call: TRBJ1-3
clone_size: .
d_call: TRBD1

cdr3_aa: CASSSSATDTQYF
cdr3_nt: TGTGCCAGCAGTTCCTCGGCCACAGATACGCAGTATTTT
v_call: TRBV6-5
j_call: TRBJ2-3
clone_size: .
d_call: .

cdr3_aa: CASSLWGVSSYNEQFF
cdr3_nt: TGTGCCAGCAGCTTGTGGGGGGTCAGCTCCTACAATGAGCAGTTCTTC
v_call: TRBV5-4
j_call: TRBJ2-1
clone_size: .
d_call: .

cdr3_aa: CASSYLGNQPQHF
cdr3_nt: TGTGCCAGCAGCTATCTCGGCAATCAGCCCCAGCATTTT
v_call: TRBV5-5
j_call: TRBJ1-5
clone_size: .
d_call: .

cdr3_aa: CASRPDGAESYNSPLHF
cdr3_nt: TGTGCCAGCAGACCGGACGGGGCAGAGTCCTATAATTCACCCCTCCACTTT
v_call: TRBV5-5
j_call: TRBJ1-6
clone_size: .
d_call: .

cdr3_aa: CAAGVHEQYF
cdr3_nt: TGTGCGGCGGGGGTCCACGAGCAGTACTTC
v_call: TRBV10-3
j_call: TRBJ2-7
clone_size: few
d_call: TRBD2

cdr3_aa: CASSMGQATNEKLFF
cdr3_nt: TGTGCCAGTAGCATGGGACAGGCAACTAATGAAAAACTGTTTTTT
v_call: TRBV19
j_call: TRBJ1-4
clone_size: .
d_call: TRBD1

cdr3_aa: CASSSGTGNEKLFF
cdr3_nt: TGTGCCAGCAGCTCCGGGACAGGGAATGAAAAACTGTTTTTT
v_call: TRBV7-8
j_call: TRBJ1-4
clone_size: .
d_call: TRBD1

cdr3_aa: CASSLSPADEQFF
cdr3_nt: TGTGCCAGCAGCTTATCCCCGGCGGATGAGCAGTTCTTC
v_call: TRBV11-2
j_call: TRBJ2-1
clone_size: .
d_call: .

cdr3_aa: CASSPRGPSYEQYF
cdr3_nt: TGTGCCAGCAGTCCCAGGGGGCCTTCCTACGAGCAGTACTTC
v_call: TRBV6-5
j_call: TRBJ2-7
clone_size: .
d_call: TRBD1

cdr3_aa: CSVEDYGGLEQFF
cdr3_nt: TGCAGCGTTGAAGACTATGGGGGTCTTGAGCAGTTCTTC
v_call: TRBV29-1
j_call: TRBJ2-1
clone_size: .
d_call: .

cdr3_aa: CASSVGAGNPNSPLHF
cdr3_nt: TGTGCCAGCAGCGTAGGGGCAGGAAACCCGAATTCACCCCTCCACTTT
v_call: TRBV9
j_call: TRBJ1-6
clone_size: .
d_call: .

cdr3_aa: CASSSSSGGAGETQYF
cdr3_nt: TGTGCCAGCAGTTCCTCTAGCGGGGGGGCCGGGGAGACCCAGTACTTC
v_call: TRBV27
j_call: TRBJ2-5
clone_size: .
d_call: TRBD2

cdr3_aa: CASSSGQGRTDTQYF
cdr3_nt: TGTGCCAGCAGCTCGGGACAGGGGAGGACAGATACGCAGTATTTT
v_call: TRBV7-8
j_call: TRBJ2-3
clone_size: .
d_call: TRBD1

cdr3_aa: CASSQDRSYLYEQYF
cdr3_nt: TGCGCCAGCAGCCAAGATCGGTCCTATCTCTACGAGCAGTACTTC
v_call: TRBV4-3
j_call: TRBJ2-7
clone_size: .
d_call: .

cdr3_aa: CASSPISGQETQYF
cdr3_nt: TGTGCCAGCTCACCAATTAGCGGCCAAGAGACCCAGTACTTC
v_call: TRBV18
j_call: TRBJ2-5
clone_size: .
d_call: .

cdr3_aa: CATSSNLGGDDNEKLFF
cdr3_nt: TGTGCCACCAGCAGTAATTTGGGAGGGGACGATAATGAAAAACTGTTTTTT
v_call: TRBV15
j_call: TRBJ1-4
clone_size: .
d_call: .

cdr3_aa: CASSPTGTGAEAFF
cdr3_nt: TGTGCCAGTAGTCCTACAGGAACAGGGGCCGAAGCTTTCTTT
v_call: TRBV19
j_call: TRBJ1-1
clone_size: .
d_call: TRBD1

cdr3_aa: CASSPRGGDNEQFF
cdr3_nt: TGTGCCAGCAGCCCCCGGGGGGGGGACAATGAGCAGTTCTTC
v_call: TRBV7-3
j_call: TRBJ2-1
clone_size: .
d_call: TRBD2

cdr3_aa: CASSVYENTEAFF
cdr3_nt: TGTGCCAGCAGCGTATATGAGAACACTGAAGCTTTCTTT
v_call: TRBV9
j_call: TRBJ1-1
clone_size: .
d_call: .

cdr3_aa: CSVDAPGRQETQYF
cdr3_nt: TGCAGCGTTGACGCCCCGGGCCGACAAGAGACCCAGTACTTC
v_call: TRBV29-1
j_call: TRBJ2-5
clone_size: .
d_call: .

cdr3_aa: CASSEAAGSGAETQYF
cdr3_nt: TGTGCCAGCAGTGAAGCTGCGGGGAGCGGCGCCGAGACCCAGTACTTC
v_call: TRBV6-1
j_call: TRBJ2-5
clone_size: .
d_call: .

cdr3_aa: CASSLIGVSQPQHF
cdr3_nt: TGTGCCAGCAGTTTGATCGGGGTAAGTCAGCCCCAGCATTTT
v_call: TRBV28
j_call: TRBJ1-5
clone_size: .
d_call: .

cdr3_aa: CATGGGARENYGYTF
cdr3_nt: TGTGCCACCGGAGGGGGGGCGCGGGAAAACTATGGCTACACCTTC
v_call: TRBV10-3
j_call: TRBJ1-2
clone_size: .
d_call: .

cdr3_aa: CASSVGSSGGGDTQYF
cdr3_nt: TGTGCCAGCAGCGTAGGGAGTAGCGGGGGCGGAGATACGCAGTATTTT
v_call: TRBV9
j_call: TRBJ2-3
clone_size: few
d_call: TRBD2

cdr3_aa: CASLGPISNEQFF
cdr3_nt: TGCGCCAGCCTGGGTCCAATCTCCAATGAGCAGTTCTTC
v_call: TRBV5-1
j_call: TRBJ2-1
clone_size: .
d_call: .

cdr3_aa: CASSRETADTQYF
cdr3_nt: TGTGCCAGCAGTCGGGAGACAGCAGATACGCAGTATTTT
v_call: TRBV13
j_call: TRBJ2-3
clone_size: .
d_call: .

cdr3_aa: CASSAYRGGEQFF
cdr3_nt: TGTGCCAGTAGTGCATATAGGGGCGGTGAGCAGTTCTTC
v_call: TRBV19
j_call: TRBJ2-1
clone_size: .
d_call: .

cdr3_aa: CASTTGGLTEAFF
cdr3_nt: TGTGCCAGCACCACAGGGGGCTTAACTGAAGCTTTCTTT
v_call: TRBV11-2
j_call: TRBJ1-1
clone_size: .
d_call: TRBD1

cdr3_aa: CASFRFREGTEAFF
cdr3_nt: TGTGCCAGCTTCAGGTTTCGCGAGGGGACTGAAGCTTTCTTT
v_call: TRBV27
j_call: TRBJ1-1
clone_size: .
d_call: .

cdr3_aa: CATSNRGSTDTQYF
cdr3_nt: TGTGCCACCAGCAACAGGGGGAGCACAGATACGCAGTATTTT
v_call: TRBV15
j_call: TRBJ2-3
clone_size: .
d_call: TRBD1

cdr3_aa: CASSDPRENEKLFF
cdr3_nt: TGTGCCAGCAGCGACCCGAGGGAAAATGAAAAACTGTTTTTT
v_call: TRBV5-4
j_call: TRBJ1-4
clone_size: once
d_call: .

cdr3_aa: CASSQDRTGFNNEQFF
cdr3_nt: TGCGCCAGCAGCCAAGACCGGACAGGATTTAACAATGAGCAGTTCTTC
v_call: TRBV4-3
j_call: TRBJ2-1
clone_size: .
d_call: TRBD1

cdr3_aa: CASGGWELFF
cdr3_nt: TGTGCCAGCGGGGGGTGGGAGCTGTTTTTT
v_call: TRBV2
j_call: TRBJ2-2
clone_size: few
d_call: .

cdr3_aa: CASSHPSAGGLNTGELFF
cdr3_nt: TGCGCCAGCAGCCACCCCTCAGCGGGAGGGCTGAACACCGGGGAGCTGTTTTTT
v_call: TRBV4-3
j_call: TRBJ2-2
clone_size: .
d_call: TRBD2

cdr3_aa: CASSEGGQGIGELFF
cdr3_nt: TGTGCCAGCAGTGAAGGAGGACAGGGGATCGGGGAGCTGTTTTTT
v_call: TRBV6-1
j_call: TRBJ2-2
clone_size: .
d_call: TRBD1

cdr3_aa: CASNIGYGQPQHF
cdr3_nt: TGTGCCAGTAACATTGGGTATGGTCAGCCCCAGCATTTT
v_call: TRBV19
j_call: TRBJ1-5
clone_size: .
d_call: .

cdr3_aa: CAGSPLTSGRSGELFF
cdr3_nt: TGTGCCGGGTCACCACTGACTAGCGGGAGGTCCGGGGAGCTGTTTTTT
v_call: TRBV7-9
j_call: TRBJ2-2
clone_size: .
d_call: TRBD2

cdr3_aa: CSVQRDRNTGELFF
cdr3_nt: TGCAGCGTTCAAAGGGATAGGAACACCGGGGAGCTGTTTTTT
v_call: TRBV29-1
j_call: TRBJ2-2
clone_size: .
d_call: .

cdr3_aa: CASSLGDFYEQYF
cdr3_nt: TGCGCCAGCAGCCTTGGGGACTTCTACGAGCAGTACTTC
v_call: TRBV4-1
j_call: TRBJ2-7
clone_size: medium-sized
d_call: .

cdr3_aa: CASSLEVNTEAFF
cdr3_nt: TGTGCCAGCAGCTTAGAAGTGAACACTGAAGCTTTCTTT
v_call: TRBV7-6
j_call: TRBJ1-1
clone_size: .
d_call: .

cdr3_aa: CASSSPLAGGRSNEHFF
cdr3_nt: TGTGCCAGCAGCTCGCCCTTAGCGGGAGGGCGGAGTAATGAGCATTTCTTC
v_call: TRBV5-6
j_call: TRBJ2-1
clone_size: .
d_call: TRBD2

cdr3_aa: CASSERTVGETQYF
cdr3_nt: TGTGCCAGCAGCGAGAGGACTGTAGGGGAGACCCAGTACTTC
v_call: TRBV9
j_call: TRBJ2-5
clone_size: few
d_call: .

cdr3_aa: CASSGSRDNSYEQYF
cdr3_nt: TGTGCCAGCAGCGGGAGCCGGGACAACTCCTACGAGCAGTACTTC
v_call: TRBV7-6
j_call: TRBJ2-7
clone_size: .
d_call: .

cdr3_aa: CASSFFSGQETQYF
cdr3_nt: TGTGCCAGCAGTTTTTTTTCTGGGCAAGAGACCCAGTACTTC
v_call: TRBV28
j_call: TRBJ2-5
clone_size: .
d_call: .

cdr3_aa: CASREGSGGELFF
cdr3_nt: TGTGCCAGCAGGGAGGGTTCGGGCGGGGAGCTGTTTTTT
v_call: TRBV28
j_call: TRBJ2-2
clone_size: .
d_call: .

cdr3_aa: CAISESGPNYGYTF
cdr3_nt: TGTGCCATCAGTGAATCAGGTCCTAACTATGGCTACACCTTC
v_call: TRBV10-3
j_call: TRBJ1-2
clone_size: .
d_call: .